One and the same sample provided the 15 T cell receptor beta chains below, sequenced in a study of regulatory T cells in long-lasting Graves disease. Time point specified: persistent/refractory GD, antithyroid drugs over 5 years with positive TRAb. The TCR library was prepared using RNA isolated from PBMCs. Construction of TCR beta libraries relied on iRepertoire HTBI primers and on Arm-PCR targeting CDR3 regions. TCRdb redid the calling of the multiplex PCR reads with MiXCR, one entry per CDR3 protein. This repertoire shows about 470,000 distinct CDR3 sequences, roughly a fifth found once; its top ten account for 7.1%. Sequenced material: peripheral blood mononuclear cells (PBMCs), taken when the disease was refractory, from a patient treated with antithyroid drugs. The receptor set was obtained from a female donor with Graves disease.

In this sample, this clonotype turned up a few times. The V and J genes are TRBV12-3 or TRBV12-4 and TRBJ2-4, with unresolved D. This CDR3 comprises 16 residues. V dropped 5 bases and J dropped 1 base, with 15 bases sitting between them. This CDR3 reads CASSPILLGAKNIQYF. The CDR3 bases are TGTGCCAGCAGTCCAATATTATTGGGGGCCAAAAACATTCAGTACTTC.

A word on this clonotype: A read error may be the cause here, since a much bigger clone is one base away. This chain joins TRBV24-1 and TRBJ2-2, with D possibly TRBD2 on 6 matching bases. Germline assignment: CDR1 KGHDR and CDR2 SFDVKD. CDR3 length equals 17 residues. The CDR3 DNA sequence: TGTGCCACCAGTGCTGCCAGGGACCGGAGTAACACCGGGGGGCTGTTTTTT. Translation gives CATSAARDRSNTGGLFF.

This clonotype has a count of ten or more. The V gene is TRBV9, the J gene TRBJ1-4; no definite D call. Germline lookup yields CDR1 SGDLS and CDR2 YYNGEE. Trimming took 4 bases from V and 2 from J, leaving 12 bases between them. CDR3 size: 15 residues. The CDR3 loop reads CASSPRLGTNEKLFF. The CDR3 DNA reads TGTGCCAGCAGCCCGAGATTAGGGACTAATGAAAAACTGTTTTTT.

In regard to this clonotype: A read error is the likely source, as a far larger clone sits one nucleotide away. The chain links TRBV7-9 to TRBJ1-2; tentatively, D is TRBD1 (6 bases). This CDR3 has 14 amino acids. Trimming removed 6 bases at V and 4 bases at J, with 15 bases between. CDR1 SEHNR and CDR2 FQNEAQ come from the germline V gene (reference sequence). The CDR3 DNA reads TGTGCCAGCAGGAGGGGGTCGCCTAGCTATGGCTACACCTTC. Translating gives CASRRGSPSYGYTF.

This sequence joins TRBV13 and TRBJ2-7; 8 positions agree with TRBD1. Trimming removed 5 bases from V and 3 bases from J; junction bases left unmatched: 6. From germline, CDR1 is PRHDT and CDR2 FYEKMQ (reference sequence). This CDR3 region has 14 residues. The chain's CDR3 is CASSPRTGFYEQYF. DNA for the CDR3: TGTGCCAGCAGCCCGCGGACAGGGTTCTACGAGCAGTACTTC.

This clonotype has a count of ten or more. This chain joins TRBV11-2 and TRBJ1-4; a possible D gene is TRBD1 (6 bases). V lost 5 bases, J lost 8 bases, and 18 bases lay in between. The CDR3 loop spans 15 amino acids. The germline V gene has CDR1 SGHAT and CDR2 FQNNGV. The CDR3 bases are TGTGCCAGCAGCCGGAGGGGCAGGGGAGGCGAAAAACTGTTTTTT. Protein product: CASSRRGRGGEKLFF.

This clonotype came up many times. The genes are TRBV28 and TRBJ1-5; 9 nucleotides match TRBD1. Germline CDR1 reads MDHEN; CDR2 reads SYDVKM. J lost 1 base, V lost 6 bases, and 7 bases had no gene match. The CDR3 covers 16 residues. The CDR3 loop reads CASRKSTGGSNQPQHF. In DNA form, the CDR3 reads TGTGCCAGCAGAAAATCGACAGGGGGGAGCAATCAGCCCCAGCATTTT.

About this clonotype itself: This may come from a read error, since a much larger clone is one base off. V gene TRBV7-9 combines with J gene TRBJ2-7; D gene unclear. Germline V CDR1 and CDR2: SEHNR, FQNEAQ (reference sequence). The CDR3 consists of 12 residues. CDR3 in DNA: TGTGTCAGCAGCTCCCAGGTACTAGAGCAGTACTTC. It is translated as CVSSSQVLEQYF.

The chain uses TRBV6-1 and TRBJ2-7; the D is unclear. Trimming cost V 2 bases and J 3 bases, with 11 bases left between them. Per germline, CDR1 MNHNS and CDR2 SASEGT. This CDR3 contains 14 residues. DNA of the CDR3: TGTGCCAGCAGTGAACGATCCATGGGCTACGAGCAGTACTTC. Translating gives CASSERSMGYEQYF.

V usage is TRBV20-1 and J usage is TRBJ2-1, with 8 bases lining up with TRBD2. The CDR3 sequence is 15 residues long. Germline loops: CDR1 DFQATT, CDR2 SNEGSKA (reference sequence). V gave up 4 bases and J gave up 0 bases; unmatched junction bases: 5. In DNA form, the CDR3 reads TGCAGTGCTACGCGAGCGGGAGACTCCTACAATGAGCAGTTCTTC. Its translation: CSATRAGDSYNEQFF.

This clonotype was seen a handful of times. The genes are TRBV7-9 and TRBJ2-7, with 7 bases lining up with TRBD1. The V gene end was trimmed by 5 bases and the J gene end by 5 bases; junction bases not matched to a gene: 18. The CDR3 is 17 amino acids. Germline lookup yields CDR1 SEHNR and CDR2 FQNEAQ (reference sequence). The CDR3 nucleotides are TGTGCCAGCAGCCCAAAACTCCGGGACAGAAACCCCCACGAGCAGTACTTC. Translated: CASSPKLRDRNPHEQYF. The whole variable domain, filled in from reference TRBV7-9 and TRBJ2-7, reads DTGVSQNPRHKITKRGQNVTFRCDPISEHNRLYWYRQTLGQGPEFLTYFQNEAQLEKSRLLSDRFSAERPKGSFSTLEIQRTEQGDSAMYLCASSPKLRDRNPHEQYFGPGTRLTVT.

This sequence joins TRBV6-5 and TRBJ1-2; TRBD1 is a possible D gene (6 bases). CDR3 length: 16 amino acids. The germline V gene has CDR1 MNHEY and CDR2 SVGAGI. Trimming stripped 4 bases from V and 4 bases from J, with 19 bases between. The CDR3 DNA reads as TGTGCCAGCAGTTCCTCTCCACAGGGTTGGGGCTATGGCTACACCTTC. It encodes CASSSSPQGWGYGYTF.

CDR3 protein: CASGLVHPGSSYGYTF. The CDR3 DNA reads TGTGCTAGTGGTTTGGTACACCCGGGAAGCAGCTATGGCTACACCTTC. This rearrangement joins TRBV12-5 to TRBJ1-2; D is ambiguous. Trimming cost V 0 bases and J 4 bases, with 15 bases left between them. The CDR3 loop spans 16 amino acids. CDR1 is LGHNT and CDR2 is FRNRAP in the germline V gene.

The V and J genes are TRBV28 and TRBJ2-7; a weak D match, TRBD1 (6 bases). The CDR3 contains 15 residues. Germline V gene data show CDR1 as MDHEN and CDR2 as SYDVKM. V dropped 7 bases and J dropped 6 bases, with 22 bases sitting between them. The CDR3 DNA follows: TGTGCCAGCACCCCCGAAACAGGGCCCTTTGTCGAGCAGTACTTC. Translated: CASTPETGPFVEQYF.

This clonotype was counted at least ten times. The chain has TRBV7-2 and TRBJ2-7; a weak D match, TRBD1 (5 bases). This CDR3 has 14 amino acids. The germline V and J ends were trimmed by 5 bases and 6 bases, with 17 bases remaining between them. The V gene's germline CDR1 is SGHTA and CDR2 FQGNSA. CDR3 DNA: TGTGCCAGCAGCCCCGAGGTACAGGCCCCCGAGCAGTACTTC. It translates to CASSPEVQAPEQYF.